Shown below are 11 T cell receptor beta chains from a single sample sequenced in a study of technical replicates of blood from four donors. The data were produced by immunoSEQ multiplex PCR, yet TCRdb's version contains in-frame clones alone and is incomplete. The sample carries fewer than 95,000 clones, about 93% recorded once. The sample consisted of T cells isolated from PBMCs. These receptors were obtained from a human donor in good health.

The chain links TRBV13 to TRBJ2-7; no reliable D call. There are 14 residues in the CDR3. The V gene's germline CDR1 is PRHDT and CDR2 FYEKMQ (reference sequence). The V end was cut by 1 base, the J end by 3 bases, with 10 bases between. CDR3 DNA: TGTGCCAGCAGCTTAGTGGTCGAGAACTACGAGCAGTACTTC. Protein sequence: CASSLVVENYEQYF.

The chain links TRBV14 to TRBJ1-1; possibly TRBD1 for D (5 bases). Germline values: CDR1 SGHDN, CDR2 FVKESK. The CDR3 has 15 residues. Trimming left V 4 bases short and J 2 bases short, with 14 bases between. This CDR3 is CASSPPVGGNTEAFF. The CDR3 DNA sequence: TGTGCCAGCAGCCCACCAGTGGGGGGAAACACTGAAGCTTTCTTT.

This chain links TRBV29-1 with TRBJ2-5, with 8 bases fitting TRBD1. This CDR3 has 13 residues. The V gene's germline CDR1 is SQVTM and CDR2 ANQGSEA. The V segment lost 4 bases and the J segment 4 bases; nucleotides outside the gene matches: 5. In DNA, the CDR3 is TGCAGCGTTGGAGACAGGGGCCCAGAGACCCAGTACTTC. Encoded protein: CSVGDRGPETQYF. The whole variable domain, filled in from reference TRBV29-1 and TRBJ2-5, reads SAVISQKPSRDICQRGTSLTIQCQVDSQVTMMFWYRQQPGQSLTLIATANQGSEATYESGFVIDKFPISRPNLTFSTLTVSNMSPEDSSIYLCSVGDRGPETQYFGPGTRLLVL.

The rearrangement links TRBV19 to TRBJ1-1; 7 nucleotides align to TRBD1. Germline loops: CDR1 LNHDA, CDR2 SQIVND (reference sequence). The CDR3 sequence is 14 residues long. Unmatched junction bases numbered 9, after V lost 7 bases and J lost 4 bases. The CDR3 bases are TGTGCCAGTAATCCCAACAGGGGAGGCACTGAAGCTTTCTTT. It translates to CASNPNRGGTEAFF.

The J gene is TRBJ2-6, the V gene TRBV19; 10 bases are a match to TRBD2. The germline gives CDR1 LNHDA, CDR2 SQIVND (reference sequence). The CDR3 spans 16 residues. After removal of 7 bases from V and 2 bases from J, the junction contained 5 bases not matched to a gene. CDR3 bases: TGTGCCAGTACTAGCGGGAGAACCGCTGGGGCCAACGTCCTGACTTTC. This gives the protein CASTSGRTAGANVLTF.

This clone was seen just once. The V call is TRBV4-1, the J call TRBJ1-4; tentative D call: TRBD1 (5 bases). Trimming took 1 base from V and 5 from J, leaving 20 bases between them. From germline, CDR1 is MGHRA and CDR2 YSYEKL. This CDR3 is 18 amino acids long. In DNA form, the CDR3 reads TGCGCCAGCAGCCAAGGCCTCGTCCTACAGGAACGAAATGAAAAACTGTTTTTT. Translating gives CASSQGLVLQERNEKLFF.

V is TRBV6-1 and J is TRBJ2-7, with D perhaps matching TRBD1 (5 bases). The germline V and J ends were trimmed by 4 bases and 2 bases, with 9 bases remaining between them. From germline, CDR1 is MNHNS and CDR2 SASEGT. The CDR3 has 13 amino acids. CDR3 coding DNA: TGTGCCAGCAGTGGAACAGGAACCTACGAGCAGTACTTC. Its translation: CASSGTGTYEQYF.

The J gene is TRBJ2-7, the V gene TRBV7-9; 9 bases are shared with TRBD2. This CDR3 region has 14 residues. J lost 4 bases, V lost 5 bases, and 6 bases had no gene match. CDR1 and CDR2 (germline): SEHNR, FQNEAQ (reference sequence). The CDR3 region has the DNA TGTGCCAGCAGCCCCCCTAGCGGGAAATACGAGCAGTACTTC. Translation: CASSPPSGKYEQYF.

The chain has TRBV5-6 and TRBJ1-5; tentative D call: TRBD1 (5 bases). CDR1 and CDR2 from the germline V gene are SGHDT and YYEEEE. This CDR3 contains 14 residues. V gave up 4 bases and J gave up 3 bases, with 11 bases separating them. CDR3 nucleotides: TGTGCCAGCAGCCGACAGCAGAACAATCAGCCCCAGCATTTT. Translating gives CASSRQQNNQPQHF.

The chain uses TRBV9 and TRBJ2-1; tentative D call: TRBD2 (5 bases). CDR1 SGDLS and CDR2 YYNGEE come from the germline V gene. The CDR3 is 14 amino acids. V gave up 4 bases and J gave up 1 base, with 9 bases separating them. CDR3 protein: CASSSPGSYNEQFF. DNA for the CDR3: TGTGCCAGCAGCTCTCCGGGGTCCTACAATGAGCAGTTCTTC. The full variable domain, completed using reference TRBV9 and TRBJ2-1, is DSGVTQTPKHLITATGQRVTLRCSPRSGDLSVYWYQQSLDQGLQFLIQYYNGEERAKGNILERFSAQQFPDLHSELNLSSLELGDSALYFCASSSPGSYNEQFFGPGTRLTVL.

V gene TRBV10-1 combines with J gene TRBJ2-7, with 9 bases that match TRBD1. There are 13 residues in the CDR3. The germline CDR1 and CDR2 sequences are WNHNN and SYGVQD (reference sequence). J lost 4 bases, V lost 10 bases, and 8 bases had no gene match. CDR3 protein: CATTGQGSYEQYF. For the CDR3, the DNA is TGCGCCACCACCGGACAGGGGTCTTACGAGCAGTACTTC.